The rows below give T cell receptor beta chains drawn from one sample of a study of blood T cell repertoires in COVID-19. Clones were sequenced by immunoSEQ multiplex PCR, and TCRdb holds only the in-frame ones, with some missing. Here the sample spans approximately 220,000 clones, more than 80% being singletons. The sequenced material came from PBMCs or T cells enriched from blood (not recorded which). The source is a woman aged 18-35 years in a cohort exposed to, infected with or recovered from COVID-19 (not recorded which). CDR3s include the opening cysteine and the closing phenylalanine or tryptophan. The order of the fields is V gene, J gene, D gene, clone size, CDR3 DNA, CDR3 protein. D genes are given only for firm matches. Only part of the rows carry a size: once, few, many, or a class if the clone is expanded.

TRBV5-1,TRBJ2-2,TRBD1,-,TGCGCCAGCAGCGGGAAGGGACAGGACACCGGGGAGCTGTTTTTT,CASSGKGQDTGELFF
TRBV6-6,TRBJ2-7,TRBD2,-,TGTGCCAGCAGTGACGTAGCGGGAGGTATGAGAGAGCAGTACTTC,CASSDVAGGMREQYF
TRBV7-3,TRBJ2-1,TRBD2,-,TGTGCCAGCAGTTTTCAGCGGGAGGGACTTTACAATGAGCAGTTCTTC,CASSFQREGLYNEQFF
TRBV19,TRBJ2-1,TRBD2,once,TGTGCCAGTAGTATACGATTAGCGGGGGGTAATGAGCAGTTCTTC,CASSIRLAGGNEQFF
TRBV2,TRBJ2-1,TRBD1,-,TGTGCCAGCAGTGAAGCCTTGGACAGGGTGTTGGGCAATGAGCAGTTCTTC,CASSEALDRVLGNEQFF
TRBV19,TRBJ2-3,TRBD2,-,TGTGCCAGCACAGGACTAGCGGATAACACAGATACGCAGTATTTT,CASTGLADNTDTQYF
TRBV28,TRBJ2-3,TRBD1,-,TGTGCCAGCAGTTCCGGACAGGTTCTGGGTACGCAGTATTTT,CASSSGQVLGTQYF
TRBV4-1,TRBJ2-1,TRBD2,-,TGCGCCAGCAGCCCCCGAACTAGCGGTTCCTCCTACAATGAGCAGTTCTTC,CASSPRTSGSSYNEQFF
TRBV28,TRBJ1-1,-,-,TGTGCCAGCTACTCACGGGGTCCAGAAGCTTTCTTT,CASYSRGPEAFF
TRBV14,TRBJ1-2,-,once,TGTGCCAGCAGCCGCCCGAGGGCCGGTGGCTACACCTTC,CASSRPRAGGYTF
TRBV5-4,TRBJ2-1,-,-,TGTGCCAGCAGCTCCGAGTGGGGGGATGAGCAGTTCTTC,CASSSEWGDEQFF
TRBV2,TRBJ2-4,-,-,TGTGCCAGCAGTGAGTCCAGGGACAAAAACATTCAGTACTTC,CASSESRDKNIQYF
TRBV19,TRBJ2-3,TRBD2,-,TGTGCCAGCCGGGGGGGACGAACGGATACGCAGTATTTT,CASRGGRTDTQYF
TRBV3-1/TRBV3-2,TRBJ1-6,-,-,TGTGCCAGCACCCCGGGGGGCAGGGGACCCCTCCACTTT,CASTPGGRGPLHF
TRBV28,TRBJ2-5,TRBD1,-,TGTGCCAGCCAAGGACAGGGGGGAAAGACCCAGTACTTC,CASQGQGGKTQYF
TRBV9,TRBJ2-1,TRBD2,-,TGTGCCAGCAGCGTAGTTGCTAGCGGGGATGAGCAGTTCTTC,CASSVVASGDEQFF
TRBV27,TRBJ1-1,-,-,TGTGCCAGCAGTTTACGACAGGTGAGCACTGAAGCTTTCTTT,CASSLRQVSTEAFF
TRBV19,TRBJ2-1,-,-,TGTGCCAGTAGTATCGTTGCGGGGTGGAATGAGCAGTTCTTC,CASSIVAGWNEQFF
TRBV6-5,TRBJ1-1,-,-,TGTGCCAGCAGTTTAACAGGACCGAACACTGAAGCTTTCTTT,CASSLTGPNTEAFF
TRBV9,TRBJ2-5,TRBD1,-,TGTGCCAGCAGCGCCTGGACAGGGGGCTTGGAGACCCAGTACTTC,CASSAWTGGLETQYF
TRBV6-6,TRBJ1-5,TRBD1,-,TGTGCCAGCAGGCGGGACAGCTATAGCAATCAGCCCCAGCATTTT,CASRRDSYSNQPQHF
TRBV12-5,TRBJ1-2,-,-,TGTGCTAGTGGTTTGGAGACAGATTTTATGGATGTGCGTTATGGCTACACCTTC,CASGLETDFMDVRYGYTF
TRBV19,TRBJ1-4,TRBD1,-,TGTGCCAGTAGTATCCAGGGGGCGAATGAAAAACTGTTTTTT,CASSIQGANEKLFF
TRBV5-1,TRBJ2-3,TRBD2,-,TGCGCCAGCAGCCCTGAGACTAGCGGGCGGGTCACAGATACGCAGTATTTT,CASSPETSGRVTDTQYF
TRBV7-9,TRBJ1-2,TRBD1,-,TGTGCCAGCAGCTTAGCGAGCCTTAGACAGGGCCGCTTGTGCTTC,CASSLASLRQGRLCF
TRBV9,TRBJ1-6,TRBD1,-,TGTGCCAGCAGTCAGCAGGGGGCTGACTCACCCCTCCACTTT,CASSQQGADSPLHF
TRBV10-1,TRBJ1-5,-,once,TGCGCCAGCAGTGAAACGGATCAGCCCCAGCATTTT,CASSETDQPQHF
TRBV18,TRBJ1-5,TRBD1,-,TGTGCCAGCTCACCAGGGGGGACAGGGGATCAGCCCCAGCATTTT,CASSPGGTGDQPQHF
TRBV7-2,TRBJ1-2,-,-,TGTGCCAGCAGCTTAACCAATAGATTCAACTATGGCTACACCTTC,CASSLTNRFNYGYTF
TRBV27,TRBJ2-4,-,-,TGTGCCAGCAGTTTAGGGACAAAAAACATTCAGTACTTC,CASSLGTKNIQYF
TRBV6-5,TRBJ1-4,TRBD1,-,TGTGCCAGCAGTTACTCACAGGGGGATAATGAAAAACTGTTTTTT,CASSYSQGDNEKLFF
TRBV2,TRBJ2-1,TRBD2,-,TGTGCCAGCAGGGGGGGTGATTGGCGGGAGAGTCATGAGCAGTTCTTC,CASRGGDWRESHEQFF
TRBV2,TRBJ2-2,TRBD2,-,TGTGCCAGCAGTGAAACGGGAGGCAGGAATCACGGGGAGCTGTTTTTT,CASSETGGRNHGELFF
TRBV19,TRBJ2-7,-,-,TGTGCCAGTAGTATCCTCGCGGAGGGCCCCTACGAGCAGTACTTC,CASSILAEGPYEQYF
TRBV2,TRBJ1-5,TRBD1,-,TGTGCCAGCAGTGAAGCGACGGCAGGGGGAAATCAGCCCCAGCATTTT,CASSEATAGGNQPQHF
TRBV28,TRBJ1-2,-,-,TGTGCCAGCACCACGGGAACCAGCTACACCTTC,CASTTGTSYTF